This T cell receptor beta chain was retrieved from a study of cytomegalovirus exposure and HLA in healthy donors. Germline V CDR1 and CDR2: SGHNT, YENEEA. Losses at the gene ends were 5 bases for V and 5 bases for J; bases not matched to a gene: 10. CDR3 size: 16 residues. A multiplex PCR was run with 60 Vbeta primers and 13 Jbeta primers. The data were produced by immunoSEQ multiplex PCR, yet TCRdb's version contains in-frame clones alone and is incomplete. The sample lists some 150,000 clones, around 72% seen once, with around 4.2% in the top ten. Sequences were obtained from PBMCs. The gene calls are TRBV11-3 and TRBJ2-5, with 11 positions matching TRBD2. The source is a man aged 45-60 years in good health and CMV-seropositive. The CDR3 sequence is CASSPRLAGKGETQYF. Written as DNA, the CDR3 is TGTGCCAGCAGCCCTAGACTAGCGGGAAAGGGGGAGACCCAGTACTTC.